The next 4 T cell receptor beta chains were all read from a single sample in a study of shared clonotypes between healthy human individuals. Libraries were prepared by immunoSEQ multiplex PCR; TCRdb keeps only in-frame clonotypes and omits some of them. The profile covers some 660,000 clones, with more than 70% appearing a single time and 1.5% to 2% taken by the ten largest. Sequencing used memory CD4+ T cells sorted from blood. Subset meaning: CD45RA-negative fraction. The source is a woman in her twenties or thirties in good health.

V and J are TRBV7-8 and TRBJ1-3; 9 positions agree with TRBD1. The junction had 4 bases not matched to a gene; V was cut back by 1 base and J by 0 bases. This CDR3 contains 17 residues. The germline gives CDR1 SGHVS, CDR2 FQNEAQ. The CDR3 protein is CASSLVVGQGSGNTIYF. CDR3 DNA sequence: TGTGCCAGCAGCTTAGTGGTGGGACAGGGCTCTGGAAACACCATATATTTT.

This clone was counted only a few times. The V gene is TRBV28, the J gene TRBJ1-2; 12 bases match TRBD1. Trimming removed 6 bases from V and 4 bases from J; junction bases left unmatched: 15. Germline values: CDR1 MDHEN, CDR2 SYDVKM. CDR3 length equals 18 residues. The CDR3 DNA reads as TGTGCCAGCAGCTTACTTGCCGGGACAGGGGGCGAGAGCTATGGCTACACCTTC. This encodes CASSLLAGTGGESYGYTF.

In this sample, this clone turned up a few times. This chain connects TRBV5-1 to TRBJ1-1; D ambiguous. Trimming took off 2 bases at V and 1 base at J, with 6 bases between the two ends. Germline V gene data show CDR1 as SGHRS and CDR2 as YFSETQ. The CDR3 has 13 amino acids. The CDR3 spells CASSFRGNTEAFF. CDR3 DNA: TGCGCCAGCAGCTTTCGGGGGAACACTGAAGCTTTCTTT.

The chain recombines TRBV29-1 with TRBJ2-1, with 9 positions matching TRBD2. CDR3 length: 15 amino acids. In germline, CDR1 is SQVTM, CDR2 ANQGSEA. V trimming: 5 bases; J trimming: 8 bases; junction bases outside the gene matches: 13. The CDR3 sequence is CSVRVGLAGSDEQFF. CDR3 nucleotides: TGCAGCGTTAGGGTAGGGCTAGCGGGAAGCGATGAGCAGTTCTTC.